A single sample is the source of the 9 T cell receptor beta chains below, sequenced in a study of lymphopenia after photon versus proton radiotherapy. Assay: immunoSEQ multiplex PCR; the TCRdb copy retains only in-frame clones and omits some. This table has about 61,000 clones, 70% to 90% appearing once. Specimen: peripheral blood, collected from a patient treated with photon-based radiotherapy. All receptors derive from a man aged 40-49 years with gastric cancer.

This clone was counted a few times. V and J are TRBV2 and TRBJ1-4; D gene unclear. The CDR3 is made up of 14 amino acids. Germline V gene sequence: CDR1 SNHLY, CDR2 FYNNEI. V dropped 2 bases and J dropped 8 bases, with 12 bases sitting between them. The CDR3, as DNA: TGTGCCAGCAGTGAAAGGTCCCTCTGGGAAAAACTGTTTTTT. This sequence encodes CASSERSLWEKLFF. Full variable domain (missing parts from reference TRBV2 and TRBJ1-4): EPEVTQTPSHQVTQMGQEVILRCVPISNHLYFYWYRQILGQKVEFLVSFYNNEISEKSEIFDDQFSVERPDGSNFTLKIRSTKLEDSAMYFCASSERSLWEKLFFGSGTQLSVL.

The chain uses TRBV19 and TRBJ1-5; D not resolved. The CDR3 runs 19 residues. In germline, CDR1 is LNHDA, CDR2 SQIVND (reference sequence). The V end lost 2 bases, the J end lost 2 bases, and 22 bases lay between the germline ends. The CDR3: CASSITIRVGQMGNQPQHF. The CDR3 DNA sequence: TGTGCCAGTAGTATAACAATCAGAGTCGGCCAGATGGGCAATCAGCCCCAGCATTTT.

This clone showed up just once. The chain has TRBV6-6 and TRBJ1-5; D might be TRBD1 (6 bases). Germline V gives CDR1 MNHNY, CDR2 SVGAGI (reference sequence). V shed 5 bases and J shed 4 bases, with 12 bases lying between them. The CDR3 is made up of 14 amino acids. The CDR3 protein is CASSPTGQNQPQHF. The CDR3 DNA reads as TGTGCCAGCAGTCCGACAGGTCAGAATCAGCCCCAGCATTTT.

The chain combines TRBV7-9 with TRBJ1-3; no definite D call. The CDR3 is 14 residues long. With 6 bases removed from V and 0 bases from J, the gap between germline ends came to 9 bases. CDR1 and CDR2 from the germline V gene are SEHNR and FQNEAQ (reference sequence). Written as DNA, the CDR3 is TGTGCCAGCAGGAGCATGAGCTCTGGAAACACCATATATTTT. Translation: CASRSMSSGNTIYF.

The gene calls are TRBV7-9 and TRBJ2-5; no clear D. This CDR3 contains 11 residues. V lost 4 bases and J lost 2, with 2 bases in between. The V gene's germline CDR1 is SEHNR and CDR2 FQNEAQ (reference sequence). The CDR3 DNA follows: TGTGCCAGCAGCTCTCAAGAGACCCAGTACTTC. This gives the protein CASSSQETQYF.

The rearrangement links TRBV12-5 to TRBJ2-3, with 10 bases identical to TRBD2. The CDR3 has 16 residues. Unmatched junction bases numbered 6, after V lost 1 base and J lost 5 bases. Germline loops: CDR1 LGHNT, CDR2 FRNRAP. The CDR3 DNA sequence: TGTGCTAGTGGTTTGGGGAGCGGGGGGGCCGGAGATACGCAGTATTTT. Translation: CASGLGSGGAGDTQYF.

V and J are TRBV6-6 and TRBJ2-7, with 10 bases lining up with TRBD1. The trim removed 7 bases at V and 3 bases at J, leaving 3 bases unmatched. CDR3 length: 13 residues. The V gene's germline CDR1 is MNHNY and CDR2 SVGAGI (reference sequence). CDR3 region: CASTTGGGYEQYF. The CDR3 coding sequence is TGTGCCAGCACGACAGGGGGCGGCTACGAGCAGTACTTC.

DNA of the CDR3: TGTGCCAGCAGTTCCTCCGGGACAGGAGATTATGGCTACACCTTC. The encoded protein is CASSSSGTGDYGYTF. The genes are TRBV6-6 and TRBJ1-2; TRBD1 aligns across 8 bases. CDR3 size: 15 residues. V shed 4 bases and J 5 bases; nucleotides not matched to a gene: 9. CDR1 and CDR2 from the germline V gene are MNHNY and SVGAGI (reference sequence).

V is TRBV7-9 and J is TRBJ2-5, with D uncertain. The ends were cut back, 5 bases at V and 2 bases at J, with 18 bases in the middle. The CDR3 loop spans 16 amino acids. Germline lookup yields CDR1 SEHNR and CDR2 FQNEAQ (reference sequence). CDR3 in amino acids: CASSARRLGTQETQYF. In DNA form, the CDR3 reads TGTGCCAGCAGCGCACGTAGGCTGGGAACACAAGAGACCCAGTACTTC.